This T cell receptor (beta chain) was profiled in a study of T cell changes during pregnancy in multiple sclerosis. The CDR3 runs 17 residues. J lost 2 bases, V lost 6 bases, and 9 bases had no gene match. The germline gives CDR1 MNHEY, CDR2 SMNVEV (reference sequence). Using immunoSEQ multiplex PCR, the repertoire was profiled, and TCRdb retains in-frame clones only, with some absent. Counted here are 45,000 to 70,000 clones, about 92% occurring once; the ten biggest clones make up 0.15% to 0.25%. This material consisted of CD4+ T cells from peripheral blood mononuclear cells, taken in the second trimester of pregnancy. The clonotype was recovered from a female donor with multiple sclerosis, enrolled in a pregnancy study. V gene TRBV27 combines with J gene TRBJ2-3; TRBD2 matches at 12 bases. The CDR3 nucleotides are TGTGCCAGCAGCCCTCGGGGACTAGCGGGCCTCACAGATACGCAGTATTTT. Protein sequence: CASSPRGLAGLTDTQYF.